Only one count was recorded for the clone carrying this T cell receptor (beta chain). Different DNA sequences within this sample yield the same CDR3. The table came from immunoSEQ multiplex PCR; TCRdb's copy has only in-frame clones and leaves some out. The table records about 120,000 clones, 82% of them present only once. Germline assignment: CDR1 MNHEY and CDR2 SMNVEV (reference sequence). V trimming: 3 bases; J trimming: 0 bases; junction bases outside the gene matches: 5. The CDR3 consists of 17 residues. The data derive from a study of blood T cell repertoires in COVID-19. About the study: Sources were T cells, B-cell-depleted T cells, or PBMCs; the material itself was cDNA or gDNA.

The rearrangement links TRBV27 to TRBJ1-6; 7 bases match TRBD1. The TCR comes from a woman between 70 and 85 years old with acute or convalescent COVID-19. The sample consisted of peripheral blood. CDR3 nucleotide sequence: TGTGCCAGCAGTTTGGGACAGAAAAGCTCCTATAATTCACCCCTCCACTTT. Translation gives CASSLGQKSSYNSPLHF.